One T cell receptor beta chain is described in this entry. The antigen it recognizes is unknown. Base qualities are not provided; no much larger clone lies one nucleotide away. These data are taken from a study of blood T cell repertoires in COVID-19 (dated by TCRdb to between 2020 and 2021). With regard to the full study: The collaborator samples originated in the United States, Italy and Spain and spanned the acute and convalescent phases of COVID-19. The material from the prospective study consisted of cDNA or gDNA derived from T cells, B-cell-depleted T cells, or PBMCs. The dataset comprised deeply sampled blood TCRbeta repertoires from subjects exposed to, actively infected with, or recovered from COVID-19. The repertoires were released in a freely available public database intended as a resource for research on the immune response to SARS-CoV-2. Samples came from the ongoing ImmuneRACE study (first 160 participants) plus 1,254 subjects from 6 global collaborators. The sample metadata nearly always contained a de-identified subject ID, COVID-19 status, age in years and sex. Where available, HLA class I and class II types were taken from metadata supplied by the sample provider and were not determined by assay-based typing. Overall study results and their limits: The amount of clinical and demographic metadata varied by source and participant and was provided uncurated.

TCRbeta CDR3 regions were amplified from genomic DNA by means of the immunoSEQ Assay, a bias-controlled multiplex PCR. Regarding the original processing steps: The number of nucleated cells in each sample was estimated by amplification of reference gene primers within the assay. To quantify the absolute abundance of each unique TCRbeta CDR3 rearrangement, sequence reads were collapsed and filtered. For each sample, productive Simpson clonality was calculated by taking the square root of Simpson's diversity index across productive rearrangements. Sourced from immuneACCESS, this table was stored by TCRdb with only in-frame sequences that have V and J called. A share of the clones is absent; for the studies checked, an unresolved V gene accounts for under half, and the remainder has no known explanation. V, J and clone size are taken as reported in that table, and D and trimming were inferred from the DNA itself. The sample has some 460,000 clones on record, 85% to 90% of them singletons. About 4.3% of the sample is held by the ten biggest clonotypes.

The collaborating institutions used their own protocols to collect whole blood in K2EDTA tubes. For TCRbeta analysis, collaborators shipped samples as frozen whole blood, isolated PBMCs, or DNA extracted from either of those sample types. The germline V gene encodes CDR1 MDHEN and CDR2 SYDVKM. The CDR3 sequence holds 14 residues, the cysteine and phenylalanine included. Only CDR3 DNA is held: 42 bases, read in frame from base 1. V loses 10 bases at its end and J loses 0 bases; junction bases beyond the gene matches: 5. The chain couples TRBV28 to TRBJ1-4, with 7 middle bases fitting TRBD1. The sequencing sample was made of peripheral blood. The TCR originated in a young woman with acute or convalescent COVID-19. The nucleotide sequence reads TGTGCCACCAATACAGGGGCAACTAATGAAAAACTGTTTTTT. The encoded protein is CATNTGATNEKLFF.